Listed here are 30 T cell receptor beta chains from one sample, sequenced in a study of blood T cells in healthy people across ages. A J-beta primer mix and a sample-barcoded 5' primer were used in a second PCR of about 7 to 11 cycles. Using its own MiXCR run on the 5' RACE reads, TCRdb lists one record per CDR3 protein. The data contain about 800,000 distinct CDR3 sequences, about 45% of them singletons. Specimen: blood. These TCRs come from a man older than 75 in good health.

This chain uses TRBV6-1 with TRBJ2-1; TRBD2 might be the D (6 bases). The CDR3 spans 15 residues. V was clipped by 6 bases and J by 13 bases, with 25 bases between them. Germline CDR1 is MNHNS and CDR2 is SASEGT. The CDR3 DNA reads as TGTGCCAGCAGACCGGGAGTTAGGTCCGGAGAGACCCAGTTCTTC. Its translation is CASRPGVRSGETQFF.

Regarding this clonotype: At one end the junction does not follow the germline gene, possibly because of a read error. This rearrangement joins TRBV12-3 or TRBV12-4 to TRBJ2-3, with TRBD2 matching 16 bases. The CDR3 is made up of 17 amino acids. Here the CDR3 DNA reads TGTGCCAGCAGGCCCGGGACTAGCGGGAGGGGCACAGATACGGAGTATTTT. It translates to CASRPGTSGRGTDTEYF.

This clonotype has just a few counts. Germline is not matched at one junction end, which may reflect a read error. The chain couples TRBV14 to TRBJ2-1, with TRBD2 matching over 7 bases. Germline CDR1 is SGHDN and CDR2 is FVKESK. CDR3 size: 16 residues. The CDR3 DNA reads TGTGCCAGCAGCCAAGTCGGGGGGTTCTCCTCCAATGAGCAGTTCTTC. This gives the protein CASSQVGGFSSNEQFF.

V and J are TRBV28 and TRBJ2-7, with 9 positions matching TRBD1. CDR1 and CDR2 from the germline V gene are MDHEN and SYDVKM. V dropped 7 bases and J dropped 7; count of bases not matched to a gene: 11. The CDR3 totals 14 residues. The CDR3 is CASNVGQGSREQYF. In nucleotides, the CDR3 is TGTGCCAGCAATGTGGGACAGGGTTCGCGGGAGCAGTACTTC.

This clonotype was counted ten times or more. The chain links TRBV29-1 to TRBJ2-5; D possibly uses TRBD1 or TRBD2 (6 bases each). In germline, CDR1 is SQVTM, CDR2 ANQGSEA. This CDR3 comprises 12 residues. The germline V and J ends were trimmed by 3 bases and 7 bases, with 12 bases remaining between them. The CDR3 loop is CSVEAGHGTQYF. The CDR3 DNA reads as TGCAGCGTTGAGGCGGGACACGGGACCCAGTACTTC. The full variable domain, its missing parts supplied by reference TRBV29-1 and TRBJ2-5, is SAVISQKPSRDICQRGTSLTIQCQVDSQVTMMFWYRQQPGQSLTLIATANQGSEATYESGFVIDKFPISRPNLTFSTLTVSNMSPEDSSIYLCSVEAGHGTQYFGPGTRLLVL.

This clonotype was observed a handful of times. The chain employs TRBV29-1 and TRBJ1-2; D call uncertain. The CDR3 has 12 amino acids. The germline V gene encodes CDR1 SQVTM and CDR2 ANQGSEA. V was trimmed by 7 bases and J by 1 base, leaving 10 bases between them. In DNA, the CDR3 is TGCAGCGCCGGGAGAGATAACTATGGCTACACCTTC. It codes for CSAGRDNYGYTF.

The V gene is TRBV5-1, the J gene TRBJ2-5; D may be TRBD2 (6 bases). The CDR3 runs to 15 residues. V was pared by 0 bases and J by 3 bases, with 12 bases between. Per germline, CDR1 SGHRS and CDR2 YFSETQ. CDR3 in amino acids: CASSLGVAEKETQYF. In DNA form, the CDR3 reads TGCGCCAGCAGCTTGGGGGTAGCGGAGAAAGAGACCCAGTACTTC.

The genes are TRBV20-1 and TRBJ2-1, with 11 positions matching TRBD2. J lost 2 bases, V lost 2 bases, and 8 bases had no gene match. There are 17 residues in the CDR3. The V gene's germline CDR1 is DFQATT and CDR2 SNEGSKA (reference sequence). This chain's CDR3 is CSARRPRLAGPYNEQFF. For the CDR3, the DNA is TGCAGTGCTAGACGGCCCAGACTAGCGGGACCCTACAATGAGCAGTTCTTC.

This clonotype occurred a few times. The chain uses TRBV5-1 and TRBJ2-7; 10 nucleotides align to TRBD2. Trimming took 0 bases from V and 4 from J; bases not matched to a gene: 10. CDR1 and CDR2 (germline): SGHRS, YFSETQ. The CDR3 runs 17 residues. The CDR3 is CASSLAPPSGRRYEQYF. In nucleotides, the CDR3 is TGCGCCAGCAGCTTGGCCCCTCCTAGCGGGAGAAGATACGAGCAGTACTTC.

This clonotype was observed at least ten times. This chain joins TRBV12-3 or TRBV12-4 and TRBJ2-1, with 12 positions matching TRBD2. CDR3 size: 14 residues. V dropped 7 bases and J dropped 10; count of bases not matched to a gene: 8. CDR3 residues: CASTRLAGAEEQFF. The CDR3 nucleotides are TGTGCCAGCACCAGACTAGCGGGAGCGGAGGAGCAGTTCTTC.

The V and J genes are TRBV2 and TRBJ2-3; 9 bases match TRBD2. V was clipped by 3 bases and J by 7 bases; unmatched bases: 11. Germline CDR1 SNHLY, CDR2 FYNNEI. The CDR3 length is 16 residues. The CDR3 sequence: CASSERLAGKGNTQYF. In nucleotides, the CDR3 is TGTGCCAGCAGTGAGAGGCTAGCGGGGAAGGGGAATACGCAGTATTTT.

The CDR3 bases are TGCAGTGCTAGTCGGTGGGATCACCCCGAGCAGTTCTTC. It codes for CSASRWDHPEQFF. V gene TRBV20-1 combines with J gene TRBJ2-1; D unclear. Germline V gene lookup returns CDR1 DFQATT and CDR2 SNEGSKA (reference sequence). V lost 3 bases to trimming and J lost 10 bases, with 16 bases between them. This CDR3 spans 13 amino acids.

Only one count was recorded for this clonotype. CDR3 nucleotides: TGCAGTACAGACCCCGGGACAGGGAATGAAAAACTGTTTTTT. Translated: CSTDPGTGNEKLFF. This chain uses TRBV20-1 with TRBJ1-4; TRBD1 agrees at 9 bases. Unmatched junction bases numbered 9, after V lost 8 bases and J lost 5 bases. The CDR3 loop spans 14 amino acids. Germline lookup yields CDR1 DFQATT and CDR2 SNEGSKA (reference sequence).

As for this clonotype: Germline is not matched at one junction end, which may reflect a read error. The chain has TRBV20-1 and TRBJ1-5; the match to TRBD1 covers 7 bases. The CDR3 extends over 16 amino acids. The germline V gene encodes CDR1 DFQATT and CDR2 SNEGSKA (reference sequence). CDR3 residues: CSARDRRGLGNQPQHF. CDR3 DNA sequence: TGCAGTGCCAGAGATCGAAGGGGGCTAGGCAATCAGCCCCAGCATTTT.

J is TRBJ2-7 and V is TRBV6-5, with a possible D match to TRBD1 (5 bases). The CDR3 loop spans 16 amino acids. The ends were cut back, 2 bases at V and 2 bases at J, with 16 bases in the middle. Germline CDR1 reads MNHEY; CDR2 reads SVGAGI. The DNA for the CDR3 is TGTGCCAGCAGTTACCTTGTTGGAGACAGACCCTACGAGCAGTACTTC. As protein: CASSYLVGDRPYEQYF.

This rearrangement joins TRBV20-1 to TRBJ2-5; no clear D gene. Trimming stripped 1 base from V and 5 bases from J, with 17 bases between. This CDR3 region has 15 residues. In germline, CDR1 is DFQATT, CDR2 SNEGSKA (reference sequence). CDR3 loop: CSARVSHPGVETQYF. CDR3 coding DNA: TGCAGTGCTAGAGTCTCACACCCCGGCGTCGAGACCCAGTACTTC.

This clonotype was detected a few times. The chain has TRBV20-1 and TRBJ2-5; D perhaps matches TRBD2 (6 bases). The V end was cut by 5 bases, the J end by 1 base, with 17 bases between. The CDR3 contains 15 residues. Germline V gene lookup returns CDR1 DFQATT and CDR2 SNEGSKA (reference sequence). This chain's CDR3 is CSAGGARPIQETQYF. The CDR3 coding sequence is TGCAGTGCTGGAGGGGCCAGACCGATCCAAGAGACCCAGTACTTC.

CDR3 sequence reads: CASSTRDRGRVNTEAFF. The DNA of the CDR3 is TGTGCCAGCAGTACCCGGGACAGGGGGCGGGTGAACACTGAAGCTTTCTTT. This chain links TRBV28 with TRBJ1-1, with TRBD1 identical over 12 bases. CDR3 length equals 17 residues. Germline assignment: CDR1 MDHEN and CDR2 SYDVKM. V lost 5 bases to trimming and J lost 0 bases; unmatched junction nucleotides: 7.

The V call is TRBV3-1, the J call TRBJ1-6, with a weak D call TRBD1 (6 bases). V lost 2 bases and J 10 bases, leaving 12 bases between the germline ends. This CDR3 has 14 residues. The V gene's germline CDR1 is LGHDT and CDR2 YNNKEL (reference sequence). CDR3 coding DNA: TGTGCCAGCAGCCAATCCAGGGGATGGTCACCCCTCCACTTT. It encodes CASSQSRGWSPLHF.

This clonotype rates as medium-sized. The chain combines TRBV6-5 with TRBJ2-1; TRBD2 is a possible D gene (5 bases). CDR3 size: 13 residues. The V end was cut by 0 bases, the J end by 8 bases, with 8 bases between. From germline, CDR1 is MNHEY and CDR2 SVGAGI. The CDR3 sequence: CASSYSGADEQFF. CDR3 bases: TGTGCCAGCAGTTACTCTGGAGCGGATGAGCAGTTCTTC.

The V and J genes are TRBV28 and TRBJ2-1, with D tentatively TRBD1 or TRBD2 (5 bases each). Germline V gives CDR1 MDHEN, CDR2 SYDVKM. The CDR3 consists of 16 residues. V was clipped by 10 bases and J by 0 bases, with 19 bases between them. In DNA, the CDR3 is TGTGCCACCTATGATGTTTGGGGGAGCTCCTACAATGAGCAGTTCTTC. Encoded protein: CATYDVWGSSYNEQFF. The whole variable domain, remainder taken from reference TRBV28 and TRBJ2-1, is DVKVTQSSRYLVKRTGEKVFLECVQDMDHENMFWYRQDPGLGLRLIYFSYDVKMKEKGDIPEGYSVSREKKERFSLILESASTNQTSMYLCATYDVWGSSYNEQFFGPGTRLTVL.

The rearrangement uses TRBV4-1 and TRBJ2-7; TRBD2 aligns across 9 bases. With V trimmed by 1 base and J by 0 bases, 10 bases remained unmatched. The germline V gene encodes CDR1 MGHRA and CDR2 YSYEKL. CDR3 length: 18 residues. Here the CDR3 reads CASSQGVTSGLSSYEQYF. CDR3 DNA sequence: TGCGCCAGCAGCCAAGGTGTAACTAGCGGGTTAAGCTCCTACGAGCAGTACTTC.

V is TRBV28 and J is TRBJ2-5; the D gene is possibly TRBD1 (6 bases). This CDR3 has 14 amino acids. V was trimmed by 4 bases and J by 5 bases, leaving 14 bases between them. CDR1 MDHEN and CDR2 SYDVKM come from the germline V gene. The CDR3 coding sequence is TGTGCCAGCAGTTCCAGGGGCTTCAAGGAGACCCAGTACTTC. Its translation is CASSSRGFKETQYF. The variable domain in full, with the rest retrieved from reference TRBV28 and TRBJ2-5, is DVKVTQSSRYLVKRTGEKVFLECVQDMDHENMFWYRQDPGLGLRLIYFSYDVKMKEKGDIPEGYSVSREKKERFSLILESASTNQTSMYLCASSSRGFKETQYFGPGTRLLVL.

V is TRBV6-5 and J is TRBJ1-5, with D perhaps TRBD1 (6 bases). Germline loops: CDR1 MNHEY, CDR2 SVGAGI. CDR3 length: 15 amino acids. The V end lost 6 bases, the J end lost 2 bases, and 14 bases lay between the germline ends. The CDR3 here is CASRSGGPGNQPQHF. In DNA, the CDR3 is TGTGCCAGCAGATCGGGGGGGCCCGGCAATCAGCCCCAGCATTTT.

The J gene is TRBJ2-5, the V gene TRBV20-1; a possible D gene is TRBD2 (5 bases). The germline V and J ends were trimmed by 6 bases and 13 bases, with 24 bases remaining between them. CDR3 size: 13 residues. Germline V lookup: CDR1 DFQATT, CDR2 SNEGSKA (reference sequence). This CDR3 reads CSAGPSGAYERYF. The CDR3 nucleotides are TGCAGTGCCGGCCCCAGCGGAGCATACGAGCGGTACTTC.

The gene calls are TRBV12-3 or TRBV12-4 and TRBJ2-3; TRBD2 matches 16 bases. J gave up 3 bases and V 5 bases, and 11 bases lay outside the gene matches. CDR3 length equals 19 residues. DNA for the CDR3: TGTGCCAGCAGTCCCGGGACTAGCGGGAGGGCCTTTGTTACAGATACGCAGTATTTT. Its protein is CASSPGTSGRAFVTDTQYF.

This clonotype was picked up one time. This chain links TRBV3-1 with TRBJ2-3, with D hard to call. CDR3 size: 15 residues. Germline loops: CDR1 LGHDT, CDR2 YNNKEL (reference sequence). The ends were cut back, 5 bases at V and 1 base at J, with 13 bases in the middle. The DNA of the CDR3 is TGTGCCAGCAGCTTTTCTCGGGCCGGCACAGATACGCAGTATTTT. This sequence encodes CASSFSRAGTDTQYF.

The rearrangement links TRBV10-3 to TRBJ2-7; D gene uncertain. Germline V gives CDR1 ENHRY, CDR2 SYGVKD. Trimming shortened V by 4 bases and J by 8 bases, and 15 bases separated the two germline ends. This CDR3 is built from 13 residues. CDR3 sequence: CAISVEVNGKQYF. The CDR3 region has the DNA TGTGCCATCAGTGTTGAGGTTAACGGCAAGCAGTACTTC.

This clonotype occurred a few times. The CDR3 DNA reads as TGTGCCAGCAGTTTATGGACAGTCCGGGATACGCAGTATTTT. It codes for CASSLWTVRDTQYF. The genes are TRBV28 and TRBJ2-3; D might be TRBD1 (5 bases). Per germline, CDR1 MDHEN and CDR2 SYDVKM. The CDR3 is 14 amino acids. Trimming took 0 bases from V and 6 from J, leaving 10 bases between them.

The chain uses TRBV27 and TRBJ2-7; tentatively, D is TRBD2 (6 bases). The germline V gene encodes CDR1 MNHEY and CDR2 SMNVEV (reference sequence). CDR3 length: 14 residues. The V and J ends lost 6 bases and 2 bases respectively, with 14 bases between them. CDR3 nucleotide sequence: TGTGCCAGCAGACAGCAGCGGGTTACCTACGAGCAGTACTTC. Amino acid sequence: CASRQQRVTYEQYF.